This passage covers 20 T cell receptor beta chains from one sample sequenced in a study of blood T cell repertoires in COVID-19. Clones were sequenced by immunoSEQ multiplex PCR, and TCRdb holds only the in-frame ones, with some missing. There are about 220,000 clones in the sample; 75% to 85% occur only once, and more than 10% lies in the top ten. The sample consisted of peripheral blood. All receptors derive from a human donor in a cohort sampled during active COVID-19.

The V gene is TRBV10-3, the J gene TRBJ2-7, with 10 bases matching TRBD2. The germline gives CDR1 ENHRY, CDR2 SYGVKD. The V and J ends lost 0 bases and 3 bases, in that order; junction bases with no gene match: 8. The CDR3 consists of 17 residues. In DNA form, the CDR3 reads TGTGCCATCAGTGAGTCGACATATTGGACTAGCGGCTACGAGCAGTACTTC. Its protein is CAISESTYWTSGYEQYF.

V is TRBV11-2 and J is TRBJ2-5, with D maybe TRBD2 (6 bases). This CDR3 has 15 amino acids. Between the trimmed V and J ends, which lost 1 base and 3 bases, there was a span of 12 bases. Germline CDR1 and CDR2: SGHAT and FQNNGV. The CDR3 here is CASSLVTGGKETQYF. The CDR3 DNA reads TGTGCCAGCAGCTTAGTAACCGGAGGGAAAGAGACCCAGTACTTC.

The gene calls are TRBV5-1 and TRBJ2-6, with a possible D match to TRBD2 (6 bases). Germline CDR1 is SGHRS and CDR2 is YFSETQ. V lost 2 bases, J lost 0 bases, and 15 bases lay in between. This CDR3 contains 18 residues. The CDR3 nucleotides read TGCGCCAGCAGCTTAGGTGGTAGCGGTACCTCTGGGGCCAACGTCCTGACTTTC. This encodes CASSLGGSGTSGANVLTF.

The chain couples TRBV4-3 to TRBJ1-2; TRBD1 matches at 7 bases. With V trimmed by 2 bases and J by 5 bases, 2 bases remained unmatched. The germline gives CDR1 LGHNA, CDR2 YSLEER. The CDR3 sequence is 13 residues long. CDR3 region: CASSQTGQYGYTF. CDR3 in DNA: TGCGCCAGCAGCCAAACGGGACAGTATGGCTACACCTTC.

The rearrangement uses TRBV2 and TRBJ2-7; TRBD2 is a possible D gene (6 bases). Trimming took off 7 bases at V and 0 bases at J, with 13 bases between the two ends. The CDR3 extends over 14 amino acids. From germline, CDR1 is SNHLY and CDR2 FYNNEI. CDR3 region: CASTLLRGSYEQYF. In DNA, the CDR3 is TGTGCCAGCACCCTCCTGCGGGGCTCCTACGAGCAGTACTTC. Drawing the rest from reference TRBV2 and TRBJ2-7, the complete variable domain is EPEVTQTPSHQVTQMGQEVILRCVPISNHLYFYWYRQILGQKVEFLVSFYNNEISEKSEIFDDQFSVERPDGSNFTLKIRSTKLEDSAMYFCASTLLRGSYEQYFGPGTRLTVT.

The DNA for the CDR3 is TGTGCCAGCAGCCGTGGACTAGCGGCCTCCTACGAGCAGTACTTC. The encoded protein is CASSRGLAASYEQYF. The chain couples TRBV4-2 to TRBJ2-7; 10 positions agree with TRBD2. The CDR3 has 15 residues. V was clipped by 4 bases and J by 0 bases; unmatched bases: 3. Germline CDR1 reads LGHNA; CDR2 reads YNFKEQ.

This chain joins TRBV5-4 and TRBJ2-5; a possible D gene is TRBD1 (5 bases). Deletions cut 4 bases from V and 0 bases from J, with 10 bases between. Germline CDR1 is SGHNT and CDR2 is YYREEE (reference sequence). The CDR3 extends over 14 amino acids. CDR3 region: CASSPGQYQETQYF. CDR3 DNA sequence: TGTGCCAGCAGCCCTGGACAATACCAAGAGACCCAGTACTTC.

This clone turned up a few times. The rearrangement links TRBV19 to TRBJ2-1; no clear D. Trimming took off 1 base at V and 6 bases at J, with 7 bases between the two ends. Germline-derived CDR1 and CDR2 are LNHDA and SQIVND (reference sequence). CDR3 length: 13 residues. The CDR3 DNA sequence: TGTGCCAGTAGTATAGGTTATAGCAATGAGCAGTTCTTC. The encoded protein is CASSIGYSNEQFF.

The chain uses TRBV29-1 and TRBJ2-7; tentative D call: TRBD2 (5 bases). Germline V gene lookup returns CDR1 SQVTM and CDR2 ANQGSEA. Deletions cut 5 bases from V and 3 bases from J, with 8 bases between. The CDR3 has 11 amino acids. CDR3 in amino acids: CSVKLDYEQYF. CDR3 DNA sequence: TGCAGCGTTAAACTAGACTACGAGCAGTACTTC.

This clone turned up a few times. V and J are TRBV6-2 or TRBV6-3 and TRBJ2-3, with a possible D match to TRBD2 (5 bases). Deletions cut 2 bases from V and 10 bases from J, with 16 bases between. Germline lookup yields CDR1 MNHEY and CDR2 SVGEGT. The CDR3 spans 14 residues. The CDR3 DNA sequence: TGTGCCAGCAGTTACCCGGCCAACATGGAGGCGCAGTATTTT. Its protein product is CASSYPANMEAQYF.

The V and J genes are TRBV5-4 and TRBJ2-1; 7 nucleotides agree with TRBD2. CDR1 SGHNT and CDR2 YYREEE come from the germline V gene (reference sequence). The CDR3 is 18 amino acids. After removal of 6 bases from V and 7 bases from J, the junction contained 22 bases not matched to a gene. CDR3 loop: CASTPHPYTSGDRNEQFF. The CDR3, as DNA: TGTGCCAGCACCCCACATCCCTATACGAGCGGGGATAGGAATGAGCAGTTCTTC.

V and J are TRBV6-2 or TRBV6-3 and TRBJ1-2; possible D gene TRBD1, 6 bases. CDR1 and CDR2 from the germline V gene are MNHEY and SVGEGT. The CDR3 runs to 14 residues. V was cut by 4 bases and J by 0 bases, with 9 bases left in between. The chain's CDR3 is CASSSWTANYGYTF. The CDR3 bases are TGTGCCAGCAGTTCTTGGACAGCTAACTATGGCTACACCTTC.

V usage is TRBV28 and J usage is TRBJ1-2; 7 bases agree with TRBD1. There are 14 residues in the CDR3. Per germline, CDR1 MDHEN and CDR2 SYDVKM. V gave up 4 bases and J gave up 4 bases; unmatched junction bases: 6. The chain's CDR3 is CASSSGTAFYGYTF. The CDR3 DNA follows: TGTGCCAGCAGTTCCGGGACAGCCTTCTATGGCTACACCTTC.

In nucleotides, the CDR3 is TGTGCCACCAGTGATCATGGTGCAGGGGGGCTTGATGGCTACACCTTC. Its protein product is CATSDHGAGGLDGYTF. This chain links TRBV24-1 with TRBJ1-2; the match to TRBD1 covers 7 bases. CDR1 is KGHDR, CDR2 SFDVKD, per germline. With 3 bases clipped from V and 6 bases from J, the junction kept 12 bases outside the gene matches. This CDR3 has 16 amino acids.

This chain links TRBV29-1 with TRBJ1-1, with D unresolved. V was shortened by 4 bases and J by 2 bases, with 14 bases between the two germline ends. CDR3 length equals 14 residues. Germline lookup yields CDR1 SQVTM and CDR2 ANQGSEA. The CDR3 nucleotides are TGCAGCGTTGGGGAGGCAGGACCAAACACTGAAGCTTTCTTT. Its translation: CSVGEAGPNTEAFF.

The chain employs TRBV4-2 and TRBJ2-2; the match to TRBD2 covers 8 bases. The V gene's germline CDR1 is LGHNA and CDR2 YNFKEQ. CDR3 size: 17 residues. The ends lost 0 bases at V and 4 bases at J; junction bases unmatched: 7. This CDR3 reads CASSQEIAGGTTGELFF. In nucleotides, the CDR3 is TGTGCCAGCAGCCAAGAAATCGCGGGAGGTACCACCGGGGAGCTGTTTTTT.

The chain links TRBV5-5 to TRBJ1-2, with D perhaps TRBD1 (6 bases). Germline loops: CDR1 SGHKS, CDR2 YYEKEE (reference sequence). This CDR3 spans 14 amino acids. V dropped 0 bases and J dropped 4 bases, with 10 bases sitting between them. The CDR3 bases are TGTGCCAGCAGCTTGGCAACAGGGAGCTATGGCTACACCTTC. Translation: CASSLATGSYGYTF.

The J gene is TRBJ1-5, the V gene TRBV23-1; TRBD1 aligns across 8 bases. TRBV23-1 is given ORF status, its function remaining uncertain. CDR3 size: 20 residues. The ends lost 3 bases at V and 0 bases at J; junction bases unmatched: 16. In nucleotides, the CDR3 is TGCGCCAGCAGTCACCGTCACCCCACAGGGGGAAAAGCTAGCAATCAGCCCCAGCATTTT. Its translation: CASSHRHPTGGKASNQPQHF.

This clone was counted only a few times. J is TRBJ2-1 and V is TRBV5-1, with D perhaps matching TRBD2 (5 bases). Trimming cost V 2 bases and J 4 bases, with 10 bases left between them. Germline V CDR1 and CDR2: SGHRS, YFSETQ. The CDR3 sequence is 14 residues long. CDR3 protein: CASSLADLYNEQFF. The CDR3 DNA reads as TGCGCCAGCAGCTTAGCGGACCTATACAATGAGCAGTTCTTC.

This clone was seen ten or more times. This chain joins TRBV5-4 and TRBJ2-5; 9 nucleotides match TRBD1. The CDR3 loop spans 16 amino acids. V lost 3 bases, J lost 5 bases, and 11 bases stayed unmatched. CDR1 SGHNT and CDR2 YYREEE come from the germline V gene (reference sequence). CDR3 residues: CASSSDRDRDGETQYF. Here the CDR3 DNA reads TGTGCCAGCAGCTCAGACCGGGACAGGGATGGGGAGACCCAGTACTTC.